This TCR beta chain was identified during a study of cytomegalovirus exposure and HLA in healthy donors. This PCR relied on a set of 60 Vbeta primers and 13 Jbeta primers. Libraries were prepared by immunoSEQ multiplex PCR; TCRdb keeps only in-frame clonotypes and omits some of them. In the table there are 110,000 or so clones, roughly 80% of which are singletons. Whole-study results and caveats: According to an earlier analysis, most TCR beta V segments yielded productive rearrangements about 87% or about 30% of the time.

On this clone itself: No antigen is known for it.

The V gene lost 6 bases and the J gene lost 6 bases, with 15 bases spanning the gap. The CDR3 is 14 amino acids. Germline V gene lookup returns CDR1 MNHNS and CDR2 SASEGT. This TCR derives from a man aged 50-59 years in good health and CMV-seropositive. Sequenced input: PBMCs. This chain joins TRBV6-1 and TRBJ2-1, with D perhaps TRBD1 (6 bases). The chain's CDR3 is CASRPGAGANEQFF. CDR3 DNA sequence: TGTGCCAGCAGACCCGGGGCAGGGGCCAATGAGCAGTTCTTC.